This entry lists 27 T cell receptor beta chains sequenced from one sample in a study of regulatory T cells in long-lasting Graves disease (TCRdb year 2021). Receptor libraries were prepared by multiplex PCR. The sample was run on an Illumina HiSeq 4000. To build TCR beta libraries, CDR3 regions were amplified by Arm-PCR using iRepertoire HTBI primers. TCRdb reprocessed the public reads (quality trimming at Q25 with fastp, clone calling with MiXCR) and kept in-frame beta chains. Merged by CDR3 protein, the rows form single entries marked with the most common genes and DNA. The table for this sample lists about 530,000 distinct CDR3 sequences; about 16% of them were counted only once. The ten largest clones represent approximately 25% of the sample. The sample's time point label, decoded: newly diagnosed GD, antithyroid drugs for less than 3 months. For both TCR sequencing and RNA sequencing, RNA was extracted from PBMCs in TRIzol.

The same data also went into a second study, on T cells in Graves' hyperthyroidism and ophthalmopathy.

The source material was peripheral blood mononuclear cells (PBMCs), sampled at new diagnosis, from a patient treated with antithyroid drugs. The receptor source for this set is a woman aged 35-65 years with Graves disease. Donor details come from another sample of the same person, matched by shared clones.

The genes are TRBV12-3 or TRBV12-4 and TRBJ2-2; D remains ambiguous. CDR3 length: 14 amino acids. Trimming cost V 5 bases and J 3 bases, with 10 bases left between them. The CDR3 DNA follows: TGTGCCAGCAGTACCCTTTGGGACACCGGGGAGCTGTTTTTT. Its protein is CASSTLWDTGELFF.

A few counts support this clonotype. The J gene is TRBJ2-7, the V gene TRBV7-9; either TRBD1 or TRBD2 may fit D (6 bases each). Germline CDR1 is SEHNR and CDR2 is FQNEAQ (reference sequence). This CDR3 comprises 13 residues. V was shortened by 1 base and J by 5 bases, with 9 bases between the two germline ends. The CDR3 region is CASSLDREDEQYF. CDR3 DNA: TGTGCCAGCAGCTTAGACAGGGAGGACGAGCAGTACTTC.

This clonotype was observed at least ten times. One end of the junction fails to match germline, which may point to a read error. CDR3 loop: CASKRLDSENAEAFF. The CDR3 nucleotides read TGTGCCAGCAAACGACTGGATTCTGAGAACGCTGAAGCTTTCTTT. This sequence joins TRBV6-1 and TRBJ1-1; D remains unclear. The CDR3 has 15 amino acids. Germline-derived CDR1 and CDR2 are MNHNS and SASEGT.

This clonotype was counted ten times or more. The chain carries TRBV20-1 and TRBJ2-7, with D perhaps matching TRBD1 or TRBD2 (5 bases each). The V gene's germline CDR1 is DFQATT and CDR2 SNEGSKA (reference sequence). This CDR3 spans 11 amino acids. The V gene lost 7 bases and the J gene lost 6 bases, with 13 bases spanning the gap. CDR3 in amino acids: CSVPGRGEQYF. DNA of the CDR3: TGCAGTGTACCAGGGAGAGGCGAGCAGTACTTC.

CDR3 DNA: TGTGCCTGGAGTGAAAGGGTTACCAACGTCCTGACTTTC. Its protein is CAWSERVTNVLTF. The chain is built from TRBV30 and TRBJ2-6, with D hard to call. Per the germline V gene, CDR1 is GTSNPN and CDR2 is SVGIG (reference sequence). Trimming left V 1 base short and J 8 bases short, with 9 bases between. This CDR3 has 13 amino acids.

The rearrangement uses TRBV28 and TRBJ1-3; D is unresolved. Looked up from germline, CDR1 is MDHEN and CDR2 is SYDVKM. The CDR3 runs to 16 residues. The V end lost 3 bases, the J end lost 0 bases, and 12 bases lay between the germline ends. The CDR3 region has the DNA TGTGCCAGCAGTTTCGGGTCAGGCCCCTCTGGAAACACCATATATTTT. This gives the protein CASSFGSGPSGNTIYF.

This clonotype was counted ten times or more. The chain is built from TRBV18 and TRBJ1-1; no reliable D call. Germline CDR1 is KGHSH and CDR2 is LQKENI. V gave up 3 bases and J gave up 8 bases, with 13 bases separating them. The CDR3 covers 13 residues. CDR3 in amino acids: CASSPLGLGEAFF. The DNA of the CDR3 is TGTGCCAGCTCACCCCTTGGGTTAGGGGAAGCTTTCTTT.

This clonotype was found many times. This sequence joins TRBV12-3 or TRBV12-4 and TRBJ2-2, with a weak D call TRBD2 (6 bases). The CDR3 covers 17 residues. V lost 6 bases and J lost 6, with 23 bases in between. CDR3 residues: CASRQEGWRFWSGELFF. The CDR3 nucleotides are TGTGCCAGCAGACAGGAGGGTTGGCGATTTTGGTCCGGGGAGCTGTTTTTT.

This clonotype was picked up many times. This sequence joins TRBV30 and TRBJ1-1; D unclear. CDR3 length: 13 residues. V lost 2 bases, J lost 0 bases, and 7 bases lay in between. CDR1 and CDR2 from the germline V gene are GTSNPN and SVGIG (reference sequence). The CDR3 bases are TGTGCCTGGAGTAAGAACATGAACACTGAAGCTTTCTTT. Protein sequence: CAWSKNMNTEAFF.

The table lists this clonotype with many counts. CDR3 residues: CASSEVLGSGANVLTF. The DNA for the CDR3 is TGTGCCAGCAGTGAGGTTTTGGGATCTGGGGCCAACGTCCTGACTTTC. V usage is TRBV6-1 and J usage is TRBJ2-6; D gene unclear. Germline loops: CDR1 MNHNS, CDR2 SASEGT. This CDR3 region has 16 residues. V shed 3 bases and J shed 1 base, with 10 bases lying between them.

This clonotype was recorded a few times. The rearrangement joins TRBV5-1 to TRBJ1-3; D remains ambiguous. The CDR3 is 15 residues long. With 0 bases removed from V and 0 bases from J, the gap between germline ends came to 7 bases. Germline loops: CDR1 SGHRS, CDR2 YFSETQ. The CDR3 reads CASSLESGSGNTIYF. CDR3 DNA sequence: TGCGCCAGCAGCTTGGAGTCTGGCTCTGGAAACACCATATATTTT. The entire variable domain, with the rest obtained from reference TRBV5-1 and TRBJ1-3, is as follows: KAGVTQTPRYLIKTRGQQVTLSCSPISGHRSVSWYQQTPGQGLQFLFEYFSETQRNKGNFPGRFSGRQFSNSRSEMNVSTLELGDSALYLCASSLESGSGNTIYFGEGSWLTVV.

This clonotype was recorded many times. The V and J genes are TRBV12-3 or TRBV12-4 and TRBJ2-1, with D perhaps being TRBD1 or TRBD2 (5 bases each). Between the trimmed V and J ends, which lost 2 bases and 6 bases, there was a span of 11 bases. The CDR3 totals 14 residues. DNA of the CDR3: TGTGCCAGCAGTTTACGTTGGGACGGCAATGAGCAGTTCTTC. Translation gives CASSLRWDGNEQFF.

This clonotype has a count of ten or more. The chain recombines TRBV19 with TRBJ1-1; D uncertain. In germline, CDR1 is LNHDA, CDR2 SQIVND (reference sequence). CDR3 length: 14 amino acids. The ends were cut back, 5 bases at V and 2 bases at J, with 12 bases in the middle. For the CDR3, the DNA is TGTGCCAGTAGTGCCAGACTGAGAAACACTGAAGCTTTCTTT. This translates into CASSARLRNTEAFF.

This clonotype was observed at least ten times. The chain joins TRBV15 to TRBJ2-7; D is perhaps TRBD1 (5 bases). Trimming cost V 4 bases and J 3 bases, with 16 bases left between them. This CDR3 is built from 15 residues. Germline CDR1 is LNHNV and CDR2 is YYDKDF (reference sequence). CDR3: CATSTHDRRSYEQYF. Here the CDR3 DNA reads TGTGCCACCAGCACTCACGACAGACGGAGCTACGAGCAGTACTTC.

For the CDR3, the DNA is TGTGCCAGCAGCCCACCCTCTACAGGGTTCGGCTACACCTTC. Translation gives CASSPPSTGFGYTF. The chain is built from TRBV9 and TRBJ1-2, with D maybe TRBD1 (6 bases). CDR3 length equals 14 residues. The V gene's germline CDR1 is SGDLS and CDR2 YYNGEE. The V and J ends lost 4 bases and 8 bases respectively, with 18 bases between them.

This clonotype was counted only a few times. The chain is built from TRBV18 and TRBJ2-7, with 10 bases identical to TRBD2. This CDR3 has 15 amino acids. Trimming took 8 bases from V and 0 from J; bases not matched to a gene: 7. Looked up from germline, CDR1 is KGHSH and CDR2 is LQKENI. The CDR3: CASSPRTSGSYEQYF. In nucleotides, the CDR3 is TGTGCCAGCAGCCCTCGGACTAGCGGCTCCTACGAGCAGTACTTC.

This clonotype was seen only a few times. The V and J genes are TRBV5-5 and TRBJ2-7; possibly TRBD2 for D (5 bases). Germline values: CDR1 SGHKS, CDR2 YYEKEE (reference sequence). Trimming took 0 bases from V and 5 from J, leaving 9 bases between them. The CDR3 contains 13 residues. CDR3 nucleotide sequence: TGTGCCAGCAGCTTGGATGCCGGGGACGAGCAGTACTTC. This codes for CASSLDAGDEQYF. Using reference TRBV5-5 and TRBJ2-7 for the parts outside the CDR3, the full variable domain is DAGVTQSPTHLIKTRGQQVTLRCSPISGHKSVSWYQQVLGQGPQFIFQYYEKEERGRGNFPDRFSARQFPNYSSELNVNALLLGDSALYLCASSLDAGDEQYFGPGTRLTVT.

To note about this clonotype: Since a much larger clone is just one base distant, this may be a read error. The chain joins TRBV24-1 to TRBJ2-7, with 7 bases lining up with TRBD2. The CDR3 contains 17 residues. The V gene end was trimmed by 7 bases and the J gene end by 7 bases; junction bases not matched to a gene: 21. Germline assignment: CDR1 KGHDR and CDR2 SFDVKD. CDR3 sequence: CATSPGGAGISGGEQYF. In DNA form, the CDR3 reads TGTGCCACCAGCCCTGGGGGAGCGGGGATATCCGGGGGTGAGCAGTACTTC.

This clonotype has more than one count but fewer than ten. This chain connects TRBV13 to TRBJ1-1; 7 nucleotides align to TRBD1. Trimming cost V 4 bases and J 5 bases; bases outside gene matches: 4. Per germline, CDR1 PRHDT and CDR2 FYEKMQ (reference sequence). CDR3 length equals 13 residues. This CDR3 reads CASSSTGETEAFF. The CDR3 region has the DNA TGTGCCAGCAGCTCTACAGGGGAAACTGAAGCTTTCTTT.

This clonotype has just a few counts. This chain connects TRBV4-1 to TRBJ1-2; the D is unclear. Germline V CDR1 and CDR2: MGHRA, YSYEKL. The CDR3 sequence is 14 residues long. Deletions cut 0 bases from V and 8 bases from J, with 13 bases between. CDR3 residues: CASSQDAAKDGYTF. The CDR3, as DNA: TGCGCCAGCAGCCAAGACGCAGCGAAAGACGGCTACACCTTC.

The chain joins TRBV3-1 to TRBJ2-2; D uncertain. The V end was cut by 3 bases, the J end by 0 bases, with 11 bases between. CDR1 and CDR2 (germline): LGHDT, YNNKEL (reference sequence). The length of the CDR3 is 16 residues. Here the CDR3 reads CASSHLRGSNTGELFF. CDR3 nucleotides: TGTGCCAGCAGCCACCTGAGAGGCTCGAACACCGGGGAGCTGTTTTTT.

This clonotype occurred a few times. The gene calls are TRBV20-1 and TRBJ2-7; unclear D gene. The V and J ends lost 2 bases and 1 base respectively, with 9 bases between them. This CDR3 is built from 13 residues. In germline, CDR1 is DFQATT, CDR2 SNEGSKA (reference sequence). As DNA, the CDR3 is TGCAGTGCTAGACCTCCAGGTTCCTACGAGCAGTACTTC. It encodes CSARPPGSYEQYF.

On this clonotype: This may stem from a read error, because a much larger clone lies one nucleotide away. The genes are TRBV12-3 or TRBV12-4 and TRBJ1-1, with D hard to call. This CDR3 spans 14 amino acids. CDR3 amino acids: CASSFGPPNTEASF. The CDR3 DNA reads TGTGCCAGCAGTTTCGGCCCCCCGAACACTGAAGCTTCCTTT.

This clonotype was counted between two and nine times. Here the CDR3 DNA reads TGTGCCAGCAGTTCGATGTACAGGGTCACTAATGAAAAACTGTTTTTT. The encoded protein is CASSSMYRVTNEKLFF. The J gene is TRBJ1-4, the V gene TRBV6-9; D may be TRBD1 (6 bases). CDR1 and CDR2 from the germline V gene are MNHGY and SVAAGI. V was clipped by 4 bases and J by 2 bases, with 14 bases between them. The CDR3 is 16 residues long.

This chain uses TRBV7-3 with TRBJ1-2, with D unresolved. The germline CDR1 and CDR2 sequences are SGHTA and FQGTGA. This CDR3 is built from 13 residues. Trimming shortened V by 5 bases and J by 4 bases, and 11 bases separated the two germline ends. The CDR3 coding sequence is TGTGCCAGCAGCCAAATGGGCTTCTATGGCTACACCTTC. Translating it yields CASSQMGFYGYTF.

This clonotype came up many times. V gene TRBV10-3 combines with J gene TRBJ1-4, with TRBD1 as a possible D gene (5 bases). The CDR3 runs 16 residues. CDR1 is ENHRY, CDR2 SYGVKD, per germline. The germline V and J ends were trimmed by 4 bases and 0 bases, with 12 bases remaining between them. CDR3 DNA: TGTGCCATCAGTGGGGGGACGGAGTCAACTAATGAAAAACTGTTTTTT. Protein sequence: CAISGGTESTNEKLFF.

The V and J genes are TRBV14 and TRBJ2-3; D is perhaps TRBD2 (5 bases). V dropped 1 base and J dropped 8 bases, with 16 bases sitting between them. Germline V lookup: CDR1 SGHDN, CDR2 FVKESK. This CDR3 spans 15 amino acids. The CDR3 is CASSQAPDSLSTQYF. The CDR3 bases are TGTGCCAGCAGCCAAGCCCCGGACTCCCTGAGTACGCAGTATTTT.